This T cell receptor (beta chain) originates from a study of regulatory T cells in long-lasting Graves disease. Time point described: persistent/refractory GD, antithyroid drugs over 5 years with positive TRAb. The TCR library used RNA extracted from PBMCs. Criteria from the American Thyroid Association guidelines were applied to diagnose Graves' disease. V dropped 5 bases and J dropped 5; count of bases not matched to a gene: 10. Germline V gene data show CDR1 as MNHEY and CDR2 as SMNVEV (reference sequence). CDR3 size: 17 residues. Note on this clonotype: No antigen is known for it.

Study-level points and caveats: Gene preferences differed: TRBV28, TRBJ1-2, TRBJ2-5 in persistent cases. New patients shared around 920 public clonotypes, fewer than the roughly 2,700 shared by persistent patients.

Combining iRepertoire HTBI primers with Arm-PCR of CDR3 regions, the authors built TCR beta libraries. TCRdb reprocessed the multiplex PCR reads with MiXCR, giving one entry per CDR3 protein. The table has hundreds of thousands of distinct CDR3 sequences, about a fifth seen once. The chain combines TRBV27 with TRBJ1-6; 9 bases map to TRBD1. The sequencing here drew on peripheral blood mononuclear cells (PBMCs), taken when the disease was refractory, from a patient treated with antithyroid drugs. This clonotype was sampled from a female donor with Graves disease. CDR3 sequence reads: CASSQSTGTGNNSPLHF. The CDR3 nucleotides read TGTGCCAGCAGTCAATCCACCGGGACAGGGAATAATTCACCCCTCCACTTT.